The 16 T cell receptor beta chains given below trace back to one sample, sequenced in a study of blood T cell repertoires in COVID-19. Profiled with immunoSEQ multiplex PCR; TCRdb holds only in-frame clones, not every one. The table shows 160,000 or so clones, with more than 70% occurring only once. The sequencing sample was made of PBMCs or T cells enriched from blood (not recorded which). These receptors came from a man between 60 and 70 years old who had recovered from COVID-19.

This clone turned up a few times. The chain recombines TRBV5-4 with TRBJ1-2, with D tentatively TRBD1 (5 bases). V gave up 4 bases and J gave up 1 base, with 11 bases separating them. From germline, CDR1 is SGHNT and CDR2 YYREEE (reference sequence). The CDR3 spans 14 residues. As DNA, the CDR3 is TGTGCCAGCAGCCCCAGACAGAATAACTATGGCTACACCTTC. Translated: CASSPRQNNYGYTF. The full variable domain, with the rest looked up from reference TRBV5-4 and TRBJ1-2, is ETGVTQSPTHLIKTRGQQVTLRCSSQSGHNTVSWYQQALGQGPQFIFQYYREEENGRGNFPPRFSGLQFPNYSSELNVNALELDDSALYLCASSPRQNNYGYTFGSGTRLTVV.

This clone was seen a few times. This CDR3 is CASLPGGANTGELFF. DNA of the CDR3: TGTGCCAGCCTTCCAGGGGGCGCGAACACCGGGGAGCTGTTTTTT. The chain has TRBV19 and TRBJ2-2, with TRBD1 matching 8 bases. This CDR3 is built from 15 residues. CDR1 and CDR2 from the germline V gene are LNHDA and SQIVND (reference sequence). With 9 bases clipped from V and 0 bases from J, the junction kept 6 bases outside the gene matches.

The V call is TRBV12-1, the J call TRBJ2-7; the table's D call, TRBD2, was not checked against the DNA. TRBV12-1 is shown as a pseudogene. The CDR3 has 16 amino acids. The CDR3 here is CASSPPPSGSVNEQYF. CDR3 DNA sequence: TGTGCCAGCAGCCCCCCGCCTAGCGGGAGTGTCAACGAGCAGTACTTC.

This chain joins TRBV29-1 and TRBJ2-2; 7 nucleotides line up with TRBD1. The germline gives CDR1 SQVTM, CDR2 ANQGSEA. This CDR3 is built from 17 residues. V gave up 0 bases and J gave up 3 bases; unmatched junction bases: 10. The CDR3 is CSVEEGTADQYTGELFF. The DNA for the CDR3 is TGCAGCGTTGAAGAGGGGACAGCGGACCAATACACCGGGGAGCTGTTTTTT.

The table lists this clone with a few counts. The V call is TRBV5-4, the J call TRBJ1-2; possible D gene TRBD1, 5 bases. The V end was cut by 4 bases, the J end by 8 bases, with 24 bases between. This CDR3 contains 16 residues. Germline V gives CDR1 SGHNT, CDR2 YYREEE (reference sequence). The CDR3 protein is CASSGAPGGNRGGYTF. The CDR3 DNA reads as TGTGCCAGCAGCGGGGCACCCGGGGGGAATAGGGGCGGCTACACCTTC.

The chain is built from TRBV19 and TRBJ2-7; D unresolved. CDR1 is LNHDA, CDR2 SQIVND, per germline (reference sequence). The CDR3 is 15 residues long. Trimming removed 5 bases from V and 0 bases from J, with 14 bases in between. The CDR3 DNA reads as TGTGCCAGTAGTCTAAAAGGCCAGGCCTCCTACGAGCAGTACTTC. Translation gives CASSLKGQASYEQYF.

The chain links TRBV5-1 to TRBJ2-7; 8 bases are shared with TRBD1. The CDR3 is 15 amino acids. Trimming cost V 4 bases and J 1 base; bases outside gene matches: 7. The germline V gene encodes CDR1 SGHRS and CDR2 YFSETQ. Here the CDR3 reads CASSTGTGGSYEQYF. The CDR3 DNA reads TGCGCCAGCAGCACCGGGACAGGTGGGTCCTACGAGCAGTACTTC.

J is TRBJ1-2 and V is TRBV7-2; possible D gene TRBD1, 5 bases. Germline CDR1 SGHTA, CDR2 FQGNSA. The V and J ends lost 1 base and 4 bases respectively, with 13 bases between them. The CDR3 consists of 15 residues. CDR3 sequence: CASSLGGQGLYGYTF. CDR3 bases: TGTGCCAGCAGCTTAGGCGGGCAGGGACTCTATGGCTACACCTTC. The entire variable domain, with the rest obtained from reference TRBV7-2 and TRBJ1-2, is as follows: GAGVSQSPSNKVTEKGKDVELRCDPISGHTALYWYRQSLGQGLEFLIYFQGNSAPDKSGLPSDRFSAERTGGSVSTLTIQRTQQEDSAVYLCASSLGGQGLYGYTFGSGTRLTVV.

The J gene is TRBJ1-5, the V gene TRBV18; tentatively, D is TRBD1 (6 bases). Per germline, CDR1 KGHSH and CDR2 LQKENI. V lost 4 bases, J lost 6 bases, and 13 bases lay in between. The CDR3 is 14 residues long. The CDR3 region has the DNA TGTGCCAGCTCACAACAGGGAGTCGGTCAGCCCCAGCATTTT. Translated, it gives CASSQQGVGQPQHF.

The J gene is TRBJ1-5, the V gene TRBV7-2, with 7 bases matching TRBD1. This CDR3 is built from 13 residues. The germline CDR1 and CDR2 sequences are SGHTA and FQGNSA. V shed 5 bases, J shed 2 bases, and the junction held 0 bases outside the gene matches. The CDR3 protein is CASSDRGNQPQHF. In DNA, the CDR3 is TGTGCCAGCAGCGACAGGGGCAATCAGCCCCAGCATTTT.

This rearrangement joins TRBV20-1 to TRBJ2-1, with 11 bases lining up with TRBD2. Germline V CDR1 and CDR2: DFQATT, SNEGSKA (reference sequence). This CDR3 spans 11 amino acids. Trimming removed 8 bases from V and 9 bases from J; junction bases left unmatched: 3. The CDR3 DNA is TGCAGTTCCGGGACTAGCGGTGAGCAGTTCTTC. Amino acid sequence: CSSGTSGEQFF.

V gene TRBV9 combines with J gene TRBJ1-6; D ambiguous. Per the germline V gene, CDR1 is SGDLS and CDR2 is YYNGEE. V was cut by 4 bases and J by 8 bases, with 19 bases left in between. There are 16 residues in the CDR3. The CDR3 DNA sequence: TGTGCCAGCAGCTCGGACTGGGTAGGGTGGGATTCACCCCTCCACTTT. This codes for CASSSDWVGWDSPLHF. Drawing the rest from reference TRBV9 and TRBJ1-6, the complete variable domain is DSGVTQTPKHLITATGQRVTLRCSPRSGDLSVYWYQQSLDQGLQFLIQYYNGEERAKGNILERFSAQQFPDLHSELNLSSLELGDSALYFCASSSDWVGWDSPLHFGNGTRLTVT.

CDR3 DNA sequence: TGTGCCAGCAGCCCCCCGGGGTCCGGGGCAGATACGCAGTATTTT. This codes for CASSPPGSGADTQYF. The genes are TRBV11-3 and TRBJ2-3; D is perhaps TRBD2 (5 bases). The CDR3 contains 15 residues. The V gene lost 5 bases and the J gene lost 4 bases, with 16 bases spanning the gap. Germline V gene data show CDR1 as SGHNT and CDR2 as YENEEA.

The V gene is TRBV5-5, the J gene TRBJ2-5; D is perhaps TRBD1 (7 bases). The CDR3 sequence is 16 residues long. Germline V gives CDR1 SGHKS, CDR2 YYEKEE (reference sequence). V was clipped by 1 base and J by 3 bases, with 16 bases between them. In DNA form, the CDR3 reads TGTGCCAGCAGCTTGACCGCGGGACAGATAGAAGAGACCCAGTACTTC. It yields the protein CASSLTAGQIEETQYF. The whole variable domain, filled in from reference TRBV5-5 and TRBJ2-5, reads DAGVTQSPTHLIKTRGQQVTLRCSPISGHKSVSWYQQVLGQGPQFIFQYYEKEERGRGNFPDRFSARQFPNYSSELNVNALLLGDSALYLCASSLTAGQIEETQYFGPGTRLLVL.

CDR3 sequence: CASSLRGASTDTQYF. The DNA of the CDR3 is TGCGCCAGCAGCCTGCGGGGGGCGTCCACAGATACGCAGTATTTT. The chain carries TRBV5-1 and TRBJ2-3; 8 bases agree with TRBD2. Germline V gene lookup returns CDR1 SGHRS and CDR2 YFSETQ. The CDR3 covers 15 residues. The trim removed 4 bases at V and 2 bases at J, leaving 6 bases unmatched.

The CDR3 DNA reads as TGTGCCAGCAGAAGCTCTGCTAGCGGGAGGAATGAGCAGTTCTTC. It is translated as CASRSSASGRNEQFF. J is TRBJ2-1 and V is TRBV28, with TRBD2 matching over 11 bases. The V segment lost 6 bases and the J segment 7 bases; nucleotides outside the gene matches: 8. Per the germline V gene, CDR1 is MDHEN and CDR2 is SYDVKM. This CDR3 spans 15 amino acids.